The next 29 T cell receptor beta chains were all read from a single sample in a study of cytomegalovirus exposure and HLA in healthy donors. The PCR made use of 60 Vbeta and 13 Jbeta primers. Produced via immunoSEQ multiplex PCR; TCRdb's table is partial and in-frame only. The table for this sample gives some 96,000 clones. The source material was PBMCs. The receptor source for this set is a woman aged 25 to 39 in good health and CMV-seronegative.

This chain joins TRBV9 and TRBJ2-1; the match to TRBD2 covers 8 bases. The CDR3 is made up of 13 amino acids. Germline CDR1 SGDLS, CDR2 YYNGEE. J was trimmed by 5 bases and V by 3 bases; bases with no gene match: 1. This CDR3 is CASSAGGDNEQFF. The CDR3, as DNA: TGTGCCAGCAGCGCGGGGGGGGACAATGAGCAGTTCTTC.

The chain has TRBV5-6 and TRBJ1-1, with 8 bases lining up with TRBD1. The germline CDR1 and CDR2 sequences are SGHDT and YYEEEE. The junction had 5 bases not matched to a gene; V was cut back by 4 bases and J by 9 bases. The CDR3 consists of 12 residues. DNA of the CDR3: TGTGCCAGCAGCCTTGGACAGGGTAAAGCTTTCTTT. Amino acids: CASSLGQGKAFF.

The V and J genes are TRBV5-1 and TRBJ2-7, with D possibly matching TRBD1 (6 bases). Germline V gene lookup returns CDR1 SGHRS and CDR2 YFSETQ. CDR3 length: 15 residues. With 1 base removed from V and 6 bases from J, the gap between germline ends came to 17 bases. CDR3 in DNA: TGCGCCAGCAGCTTGTCTAGGGACACCCCCCTCGAGCAGTACTTC. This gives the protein CASSLSRDTPLEQYF.

DNA of the CDR3: TGTGCCAGCACTCGAGCTGGGCCGAACACTGAAGCTTTCTTT. Its translation is CASTRAGPNTEAFF. The genes are TRBV27 and TRBJ1-1; no clear D. Trimming left V 7 bases short and J 1 base short, with 13 bases between. Looked up from germline, CDR1 is MNHEY and CDR2 is SMNVEV (reference sequence). This CDR3 is 14 amino acids long.

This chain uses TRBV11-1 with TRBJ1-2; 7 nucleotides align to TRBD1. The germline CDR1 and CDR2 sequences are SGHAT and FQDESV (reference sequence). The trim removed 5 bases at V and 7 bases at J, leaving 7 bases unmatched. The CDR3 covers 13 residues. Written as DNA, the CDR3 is TGTGCCAGCAGCCAACACTCAGGGGGTGGCTACACCTTC. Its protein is CASSQHSGGGYTF.

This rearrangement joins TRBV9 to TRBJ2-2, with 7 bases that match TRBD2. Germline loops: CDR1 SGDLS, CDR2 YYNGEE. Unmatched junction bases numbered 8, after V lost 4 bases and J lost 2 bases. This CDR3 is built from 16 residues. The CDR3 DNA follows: TGTGCCAGCAGCCTACGTGAGCGGGAAAACACCGGGGAGCTGTTTTTT. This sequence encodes CASSLRERENTGELFF.

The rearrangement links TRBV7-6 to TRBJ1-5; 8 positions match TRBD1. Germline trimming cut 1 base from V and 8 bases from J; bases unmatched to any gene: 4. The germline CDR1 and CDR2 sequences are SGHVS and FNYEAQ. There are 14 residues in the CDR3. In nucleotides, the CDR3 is TGTGCCAGCAGCTTAGGGACAGGGCGGGAGCCCCAGCATTTT. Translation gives CASSLGTGREPQHF.

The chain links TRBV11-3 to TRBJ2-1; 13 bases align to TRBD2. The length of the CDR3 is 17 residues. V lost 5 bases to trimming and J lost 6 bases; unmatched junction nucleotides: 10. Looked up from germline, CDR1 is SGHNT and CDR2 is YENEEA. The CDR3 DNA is TGTGCCAGCAGCCCGGAGATCACTAGCGGGGGGGGCAATGAGCAGTTCTTC. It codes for CASSPEITSGGGNEQFF.

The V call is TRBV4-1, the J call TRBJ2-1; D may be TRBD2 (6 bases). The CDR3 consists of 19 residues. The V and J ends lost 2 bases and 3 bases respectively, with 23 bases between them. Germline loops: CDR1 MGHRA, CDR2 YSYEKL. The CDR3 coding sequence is TGCGCCAGCAGCCAATCCCCTCGCGGGATCGGAATAAACTACAATGAGCAGTTCTTC. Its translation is CASSQSPRGIGINYNEQFF.

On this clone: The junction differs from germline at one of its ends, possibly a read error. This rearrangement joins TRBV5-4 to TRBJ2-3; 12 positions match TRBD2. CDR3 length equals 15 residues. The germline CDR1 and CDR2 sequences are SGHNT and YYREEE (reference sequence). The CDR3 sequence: CASSLTSGGTNTQYF. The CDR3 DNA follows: TGTGCCAGCAGCCTGACTAGCGGGGGCACAAATACGCAGTATTTT.

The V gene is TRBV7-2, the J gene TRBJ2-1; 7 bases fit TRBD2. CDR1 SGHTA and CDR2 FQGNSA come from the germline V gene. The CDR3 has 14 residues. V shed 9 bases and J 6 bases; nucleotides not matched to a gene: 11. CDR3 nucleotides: TGTGCCAGTACGGGGAGGGCCGCCCTCAATGAGCAGTTCTTC. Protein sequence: CASTGRAALNEQFF.

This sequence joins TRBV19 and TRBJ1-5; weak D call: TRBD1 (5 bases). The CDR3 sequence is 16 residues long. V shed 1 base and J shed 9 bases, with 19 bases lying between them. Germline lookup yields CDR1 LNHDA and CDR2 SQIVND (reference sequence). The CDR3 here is CASSIAGNPTGSPQHF. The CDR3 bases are TGTGCCAGTAGTATAGCAGGGAACCCGACCGGATCGCCCCAGCATTTT. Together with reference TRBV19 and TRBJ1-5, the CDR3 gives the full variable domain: DGGITQSPKYLFRKEGQNVTLSCEQNLNHDAMYWYRQDPGQGLRLIYYSQIVNDFQKGDIAEGYSVSREKKESFPLTVTSAQKNPTAFYLCASSIAGNPTGSPQHFGDGTRLSIL.

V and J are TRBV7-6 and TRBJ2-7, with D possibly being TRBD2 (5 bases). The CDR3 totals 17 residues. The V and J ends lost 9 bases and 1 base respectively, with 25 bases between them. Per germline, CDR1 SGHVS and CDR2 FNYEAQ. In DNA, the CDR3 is TGTGCCAGTAGCCACCAATCGGAGTGGGAGAAATCCTACGAGCAGTACTTC. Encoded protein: CASSHQSEWEKSYEQYF.

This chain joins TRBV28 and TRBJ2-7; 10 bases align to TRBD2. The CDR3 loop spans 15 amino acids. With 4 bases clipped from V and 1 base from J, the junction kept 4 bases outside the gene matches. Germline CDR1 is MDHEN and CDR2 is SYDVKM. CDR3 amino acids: CASSSLAGVSYEQYF. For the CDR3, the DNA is TGTGCCAGCAGTTCTCTAGCGGGAGTATCCTACGAGCAGTACTTC.

CDR3 bases: TGTGCCAGCAGCGGGGGAGTGCTTTCCGTGGAGCAGTACTTC. As protein: CASSGGVLSVEQYF. The chain couples TRBV9 to TRBJ2-7, with a possible D match to TRBD2 (5 bases). V gave up 3 bases and J gave up 7 bases, with 17 bases separating them. The CDR3 covers 14 residues. Per the germline V gene, CDR1 is SGDLS and CDR2 is YYNGEE.

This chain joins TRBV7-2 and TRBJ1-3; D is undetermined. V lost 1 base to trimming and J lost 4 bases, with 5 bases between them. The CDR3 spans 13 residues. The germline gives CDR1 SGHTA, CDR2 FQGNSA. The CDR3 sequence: CASSLGRGNTIYF. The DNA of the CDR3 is TGTGCCAGCAGCTTAGGGCGGGGAAACACCATATATTTT.

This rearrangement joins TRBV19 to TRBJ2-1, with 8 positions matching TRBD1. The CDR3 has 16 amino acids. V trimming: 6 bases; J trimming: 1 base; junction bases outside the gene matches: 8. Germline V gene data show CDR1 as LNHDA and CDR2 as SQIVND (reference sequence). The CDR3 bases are TGTGCCAGTAGGACAATTCAGGGGGCTTCCTACAATGAGCAGTTCTTC. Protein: CASRTIQGASYNEQFF.

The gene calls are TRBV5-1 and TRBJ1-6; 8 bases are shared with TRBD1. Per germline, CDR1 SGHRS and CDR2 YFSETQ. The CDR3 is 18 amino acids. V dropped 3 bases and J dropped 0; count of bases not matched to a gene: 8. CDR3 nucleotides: TGCGCCAGCAGCTCCCTGGGACAGGAACGCTCCTATAATTCACCCCTCCACTTT. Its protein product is CASSSLGQERSYNSPLHF.

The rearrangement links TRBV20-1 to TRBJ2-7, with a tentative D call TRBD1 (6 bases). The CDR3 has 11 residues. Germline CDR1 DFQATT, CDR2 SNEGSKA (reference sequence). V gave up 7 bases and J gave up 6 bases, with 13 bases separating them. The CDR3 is CSVQGWREQYF. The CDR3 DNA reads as TGCAGTGTTCAGGGGTGGCGCGAGCAGTACTTC.

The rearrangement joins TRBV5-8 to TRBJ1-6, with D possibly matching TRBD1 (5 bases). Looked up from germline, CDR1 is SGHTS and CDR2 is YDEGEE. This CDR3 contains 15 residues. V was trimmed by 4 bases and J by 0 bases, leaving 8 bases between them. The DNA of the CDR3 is TGTGCCAGCAGCCCAGACAGCTCCTATAATTCACCCCTCCACTTT. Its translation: CASSPDSSYNSPLHF.

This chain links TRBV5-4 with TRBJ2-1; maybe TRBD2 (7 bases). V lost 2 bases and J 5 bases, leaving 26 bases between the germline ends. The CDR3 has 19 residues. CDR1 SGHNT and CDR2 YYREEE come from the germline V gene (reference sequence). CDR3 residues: CASSFRLEGGRTRNNEQFF. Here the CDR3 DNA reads TGTGCCAGCAGCTTCAGACTAGAGGGGGGGCGGACGAGAAACAATGAGCAGTTCTTC.

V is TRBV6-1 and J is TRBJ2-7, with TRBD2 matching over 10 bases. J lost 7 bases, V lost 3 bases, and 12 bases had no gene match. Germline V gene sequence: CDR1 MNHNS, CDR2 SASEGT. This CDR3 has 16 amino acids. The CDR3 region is CASSEGASGSVWEQYF. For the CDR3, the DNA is TGTGCCAGCAGTGAGGGGGCTAGCGGGAGTGTTTGGGAGCAGTACTTC.

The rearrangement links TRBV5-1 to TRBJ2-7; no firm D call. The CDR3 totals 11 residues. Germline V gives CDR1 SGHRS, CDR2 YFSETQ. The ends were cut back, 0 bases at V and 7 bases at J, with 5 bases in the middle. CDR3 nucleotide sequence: TGCGCCAGCAGCTTGGTCGGGGAGCAGTACTTC. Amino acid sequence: CASSLVGEQYF.

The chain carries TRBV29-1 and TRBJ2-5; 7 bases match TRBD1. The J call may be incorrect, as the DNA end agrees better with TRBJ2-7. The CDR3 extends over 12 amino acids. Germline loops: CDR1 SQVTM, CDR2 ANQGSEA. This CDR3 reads CSVGDSSYEQYF. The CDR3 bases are TGCAGCGTGGGGGACAGCTCCTACGAGCAGTACTTC.

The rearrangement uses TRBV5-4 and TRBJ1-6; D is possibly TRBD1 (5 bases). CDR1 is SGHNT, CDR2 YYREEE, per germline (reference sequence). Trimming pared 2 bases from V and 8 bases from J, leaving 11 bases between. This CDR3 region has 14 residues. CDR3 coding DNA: TGTGCCAGCAGCTTCCGGGACTTAGATTCACCCCTCCACTTT. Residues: CASSFRDLDSPLHF.

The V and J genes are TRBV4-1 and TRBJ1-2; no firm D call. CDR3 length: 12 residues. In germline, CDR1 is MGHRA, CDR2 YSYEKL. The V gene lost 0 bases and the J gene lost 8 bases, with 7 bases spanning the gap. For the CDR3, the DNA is TGCGCCAGCAGCCAAGATCTCGTGGGCTACACCTTC. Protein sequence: CASSQDLVGYTF.

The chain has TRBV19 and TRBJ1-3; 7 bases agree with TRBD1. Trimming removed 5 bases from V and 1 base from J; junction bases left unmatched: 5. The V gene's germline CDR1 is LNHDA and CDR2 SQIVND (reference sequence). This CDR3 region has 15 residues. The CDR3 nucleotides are TGTGCCAGTAGTCGGGACAGAGCGTCTGGAAACACCATATATTTT. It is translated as CASSRDRASGNTIYF.

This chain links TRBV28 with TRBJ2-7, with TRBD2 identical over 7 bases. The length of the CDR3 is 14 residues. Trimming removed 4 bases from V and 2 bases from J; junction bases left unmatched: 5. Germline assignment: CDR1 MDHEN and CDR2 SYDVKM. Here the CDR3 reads CASSSGGSTYEQYF. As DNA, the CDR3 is TGTGCCAGCAGTTCCGGGGGGTCAACCTACGAGCAGTACTTC.

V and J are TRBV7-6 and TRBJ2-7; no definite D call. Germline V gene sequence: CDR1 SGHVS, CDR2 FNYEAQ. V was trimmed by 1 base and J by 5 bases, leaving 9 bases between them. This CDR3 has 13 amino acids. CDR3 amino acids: CASSLGGVDEQYF. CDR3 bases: TGTGCCAGCAGCTTAGGAGGAGTTGACGAGCAGTACTTC.